This T cell receptor beta chain originates from a study of blood T cell repertoires in COVID-19. Background on the study: COVID-19 samples collected from the United States, Italy and Spain covered acute and convalescent phases. PBMCs, B-cell-depleted T cells, or T cells provided the cDNA or gDNA that made up the material.

Original processing notes: Nucleated cell counts were estimated from reference gene primer amplification. Profiled with immunoSEQ multiplex PCR; TCRdb holds only in-frame clones, not every one. That table supplies the V and J calls and clone size; D and trimming were determined from the DNA. The data show 120,000 or so clones, around 82% seen once. The CDR3 extends over 13 amino acids. Germline V gene data show CDR1 as GTSNPN and CDR2 as SVGIG (reference sequence). Trimming left V 1 base short and J 8 bases short, with 9 bases between. The origin of this receptor is a woman aged 60 to 75 with acute or convalescent COVID-19. The gene calls are TRBV30 and TRBJ1-6, with a weak D call TRBD1 (6 bases). Input material: peripheral blood. The CDR3 loop reads CAWSGGQYSPLHF. Written as DNA, the CDR3 is TGTGCCTGGAGTGGCGGACAGTATTCACCCCTCCACTTT.